One and the same sample provided the 13 T cell receptor beta chains below, sequenced in a study of T cells in tumors after PD-1 blockade. Measured with immunoSEQ multiplex PCR; TCRdb has only the in-frame clones, and not every one. The sample yields about 59,000 clones, just under 80% seen once. Sequencing was performed on PBMCs, taken before anti-PD-1 treatment. These receptors all come from a human donor with basal cell carcinoma.

This chain links TRBV5-5 with TRBJ2-5, with 11 nucleotides matching TRBD2. Germline V gives CDR1 SGHKS, CDR2 YYEKEE (reference sequence). CDR3 size: 17 residues. V dropped 0 bases and J dropped 5; count of bases not matched to a gene: 9. The CDR3 protein is CASSLGSSGGFQETQYF. As DNA, the CDR3 is TGTGCCAGCAGCTTGGGGTCTAGCGGGGGGTTCCAGGAGACCCAGTACTTC.

The rearrangement links TRBV10-2 to TRBJ2-1, with 13 nucleotides matching TRBD2. CDR1 and CDR2 from the germline V gene are WSHSY and SAAADI. Trimming took 6 bases from V and 6 from J; bases not matched to a gene: 5. The CDR3 has 15 residues. The CDR3 region has the DNA TGCGCCAGCAGCTCACTAGCGGGGGGGCCCAATGAGCAGTTCTTC. Amino acid sequence: CASSSLAGGPNEQFF.

This sequence joins TRBV19 and TRBJ1-4, with D unclear. This CDR3 region has 13 residues. From germline, CDR1 is LNHDA and CDR2 SQIVND (reference sequence). Trimming took 3 bases from V and 7 from J, leaving 9 bases between them. CDR3 in DNA: TGTGCCAGTAGTATCCGGCTTGGTGAAAAACTGTTTTTT. This codes for CASSIRLGEKLFF.

The chain combines TRBV3-1 (or the pseudogene TRBV3-2) with TRBJ2-3; a weak D match, TRBD1 (5 bases). Trimming cost V 1 base and J 0 bases, with 8 bases left between them. The CDR3 totals 15 residues. Germline CDR1 LGHDT, CDR2 YNNKEL (reference sequence). As DNA, the CDR3 is TGTGCCAGCAGCCAAGGGACATCCAGCACAGATACGCAGTATTTT. It is translated as CASSQGTSSTDTQYF.

J is TRBJ1-3 and V is TRBV9; unclear D gene. The CDR3 loop spans 16 amino acids. V shed 1 base and J shed 0 bases, with 11 bases lying between them. Germline V lookup: CDR1 SGDLS, CDR2 YYNGEE. The CDR3 reads CASSVNGDRSGNTIYF. DNA of the CDR3: TGTGCCAGCAGCGTAAACGGGGATCGCTCTGGAAACACCATATATTTT.

This clone was counted a few times. The chain is built from TRBV7-3 and TRBJ2-5, with TRBD2 as a possible D gene (6 bases). Trimming pared 8 bases from V and 4 bases from J, leaving 14 bases between. CDR3 length equals 13 residues. The germline V gene has CDR1 SGHTA and CDR2 FQGTGA. The CDR3 protein is CASLGGRRETQYF. DNA for the CDR3: TGTGCCAGCCTCGGGGGACGTAGAGAGACCCAGTACTTC.

The J gene is TRBJ2-7, the V gene TRBV3-1 (or the pseudogene TRBV3-2), with 8 nucleotides matching TRBD1. This CDR3 is built from 14 residues. Losses at the gene ends were 3 bases for V and 1 base for J; bases not matched to a gene: 2. The V gene's germline CDR1 is LGHDT and CDR2 YNNKEL (reference sequence). In DNA, the CDR3 is TGTGCCAGCAGCCACTGGGACAGGTCCTACGAGCAGTACTTC. Translated, it gives CASSHWDRSYEQYF.

This clone occurred a few times. This chain uses TRBV6-5 with TRBJ2-5, with 7 positions matching TRBD1. Trimming took 0 bases from V and 1 from J; bases not matched to a gene: 2. CDR3 length: 15 amino acids. CDR1 and CDR2 (germline): MNHEY, SVGAGI. The CDR3, as DNA: TGTGCCAGCAGTTACTCGGGACAGATCCAAGAGACCCAGTACTTC. Its translation is CASSYSGQIQETQYF.

J is TRBJ2-5 and V is TRBV6-2 or TRBV6-3; D is perhaps TRBD2 (6 bases). Trimming took off 4 bases at V and 5 bases at J, with 14 bases between the two ends. Germline CDR1 and CDR2: MNHEY and SVGEGT. The CDR3 extends over 14 amino acids. The CDR3 DNA is TGTGCCAGCAGTTCCGCCCCGGGGGTCGAGACCCAGTACTTC. Encoded protein: CASSSAPGVETQYF.

This clone appeared a few times. The V gene is TRBV19, the J gene TRBJ2-1; D might be TRBD1 or TRBD2, each matching 5 bases. Germline V CDR1 and CDR2: LNHDA, SQIVND (reference sequence). Trimming took off 4 bases at V and 9 bases at J, with 22 bases between the two ends. The CDR3 is 16 amino acids. The CDR3, as DNA: TGTGCCAGTAGTACCCCCATCGGGGTGGGTACAGGTGAGCAGTTCTTC. It translates to CASSTPIGVGTGEQFF.

Details on this clone: The same CDR3 also results from other DNA sequences found in this sample. The chain employs TRBV7-8 and TRBJ1-3; D remains unclear. The germline V and J ends were trimmed by 1 base and 4 bases, with 8 bases remaining between them. The length of the CDR3 is 14 residues. Looked up from germline, CDR1 is SGHVS and CDR2 is FQNEAQ. The CDR3 region has the DNA TGTGCCAGCAGCTTAGGGACGGCCGGAAACACCATATATTTT. This sequence encodes CASSLGTAGNTIYF.

V and J are TRBV1 and TRBJ2-4; the D call of TRBD1 is as the table states it, not checked on the DNA. TRBV1 is termed a pseudogene. The CDR3 length is 17 residues. CDR3 sequence: CTSSQSQGDNPKNIQYF. CDR3 DNA sequence: TGCACCAGCAGCCAGTCACAGGGGGATAATCCCAAAAACATTCAGTACTTC.

The chain has TRBV7-2 and TRBJ2-3; D could derive from TRBD1 or TRBD2 (5 bases each). Germline-derived CDR1 and CDR2 are SGHTA and FQGNSA. The CDR3 spans 18 residues. The V gene lost 1 base and the J gene lost 0 bases, with 17 bases spanning the gap. CDR3 residues: CASSLVPQGRTSTDTQYF. The CDR3 nucleotides read TGTGCCAGCAGCTTAGTACCCCAGGGAAGGACTAGCACAGATACGCAGTATTTT.